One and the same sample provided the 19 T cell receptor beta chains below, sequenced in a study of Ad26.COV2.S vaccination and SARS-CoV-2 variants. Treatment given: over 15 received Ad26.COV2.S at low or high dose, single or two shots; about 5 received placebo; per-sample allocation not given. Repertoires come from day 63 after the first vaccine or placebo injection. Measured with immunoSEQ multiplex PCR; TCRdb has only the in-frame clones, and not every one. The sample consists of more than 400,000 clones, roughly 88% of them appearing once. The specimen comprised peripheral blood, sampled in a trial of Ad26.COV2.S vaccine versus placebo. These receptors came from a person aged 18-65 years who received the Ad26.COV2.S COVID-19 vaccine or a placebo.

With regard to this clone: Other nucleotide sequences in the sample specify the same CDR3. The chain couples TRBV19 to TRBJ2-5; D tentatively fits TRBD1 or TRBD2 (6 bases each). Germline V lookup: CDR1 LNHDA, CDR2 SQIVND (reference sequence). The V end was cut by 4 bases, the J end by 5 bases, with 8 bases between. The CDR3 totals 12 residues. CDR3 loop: CASSRGGETQYF. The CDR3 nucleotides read TGTGCCAGTAGTAGAGGGGGGGAGACCCAGTACTTC.

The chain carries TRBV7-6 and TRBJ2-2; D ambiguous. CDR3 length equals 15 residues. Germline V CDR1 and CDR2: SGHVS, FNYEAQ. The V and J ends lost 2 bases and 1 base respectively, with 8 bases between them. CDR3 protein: CASSLYRKNTGELFF. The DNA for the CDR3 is TGTGCCAGCAGCTTATACAGAAAGAACACCGGGGAGCTGTTTTTT.

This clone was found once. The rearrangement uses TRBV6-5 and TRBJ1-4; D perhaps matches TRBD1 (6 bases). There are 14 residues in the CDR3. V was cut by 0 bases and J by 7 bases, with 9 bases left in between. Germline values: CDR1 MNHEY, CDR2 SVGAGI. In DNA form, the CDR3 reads TGTGCCAGCAGTTACTCGAACAGGGCTGAAAAACTGTTTTTT. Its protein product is CASSYSNRAEKLFF.

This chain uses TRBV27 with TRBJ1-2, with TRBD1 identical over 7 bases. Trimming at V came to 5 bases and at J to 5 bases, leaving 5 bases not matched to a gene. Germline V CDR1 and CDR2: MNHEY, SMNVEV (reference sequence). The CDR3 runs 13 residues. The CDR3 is CASSPLDRYGYTF. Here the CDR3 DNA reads TGTGCCAGCAGTCCCCTGGACAGGTATGGCTACACCTTC.

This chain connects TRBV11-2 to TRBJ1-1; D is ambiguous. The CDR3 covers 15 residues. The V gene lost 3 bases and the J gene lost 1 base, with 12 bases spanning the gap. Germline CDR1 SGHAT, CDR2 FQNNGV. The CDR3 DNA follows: TGTGCCAGCAGCTTTAGGTCCATGAGGAACACTGAAGCTTTCTTT. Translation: CASSFRSMRNTEAFF.

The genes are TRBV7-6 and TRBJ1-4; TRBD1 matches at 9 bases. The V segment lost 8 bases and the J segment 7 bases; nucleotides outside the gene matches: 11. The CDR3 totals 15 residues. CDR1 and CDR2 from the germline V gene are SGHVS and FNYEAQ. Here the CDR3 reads CASGSEGQGSEKLFF. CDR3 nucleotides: TGTGCCAGCGGATCAGAGGGACAGGGAAGTGAAAAACTGTTTTTT.

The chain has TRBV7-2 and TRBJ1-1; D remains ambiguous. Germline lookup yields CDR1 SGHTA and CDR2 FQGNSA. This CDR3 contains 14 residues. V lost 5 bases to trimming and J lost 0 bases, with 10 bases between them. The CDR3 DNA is TGTGCCAGCAGCCCACCCTTCGTGAACACTGAAGCTTTCTTT. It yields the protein CASSPPFVNTEAFF.

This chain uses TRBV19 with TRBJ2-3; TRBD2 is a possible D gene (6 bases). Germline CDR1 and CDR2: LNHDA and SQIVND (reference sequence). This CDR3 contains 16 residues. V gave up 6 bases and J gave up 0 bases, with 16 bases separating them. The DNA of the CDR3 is TGTGCCAGTAGGTCCCCTCTAGCGACTAGCACAGATACGCAGTATTTT. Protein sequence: CASRSPLATSTDTQYF.

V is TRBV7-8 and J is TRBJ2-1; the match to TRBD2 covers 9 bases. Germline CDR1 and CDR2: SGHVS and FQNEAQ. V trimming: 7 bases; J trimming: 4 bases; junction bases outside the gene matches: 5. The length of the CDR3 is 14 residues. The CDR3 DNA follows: TGTGCCAGCAACGGGGGACTAGCTTACAATGAGCAGTTCTTC. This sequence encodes CASNGGLAYNEQFF. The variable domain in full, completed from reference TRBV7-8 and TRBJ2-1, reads GAGVSQSPRYKVAKRGQDVALRCDPISGHVSLFWYQQALGQGPEFLTYFQNEAQLDKSGLPSDRFFAERPEGSVSTLKIQRTQQEDSAVYLCASNGGLAYNEQFFGPGTRLTVL.

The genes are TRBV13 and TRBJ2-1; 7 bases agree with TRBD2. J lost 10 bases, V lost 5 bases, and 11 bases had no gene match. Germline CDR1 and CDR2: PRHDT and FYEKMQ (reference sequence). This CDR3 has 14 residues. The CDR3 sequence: CASSPSGGRGEQFF. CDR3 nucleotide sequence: TGTGCCAGCAGCCCCTCGGGCGGGAGAGGCGAGCAGTTCTTC. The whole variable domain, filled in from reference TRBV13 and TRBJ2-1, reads AAGVIQSPRHLIKEKRETATLKCYPIPRHDTVYWYQQGPGQDPQFLISFYEKMQSDKGSIPDRFSAQQFSDYHSELNMSSLELGDSALYFCASSPSGGRGEQFFGPGTRLTVL.

The CDR3 spells CASSSRGGYNEQFF. The CDR3 coding sequence is TGTGCCAGCAGCTCTAGAGGGGGGTACAATGAGCAGTTCTTC. V and J are TRBV9 and TRBJ2-1; D tentatively reads TRBD1 or TRBD2 (6 bases each). The germline V and J ends were trimmed by 4 bases and 4 bases, with 12 bases remaining between them. The germline CDR1 and CDR2 sequences are SGDLS and YYNGEE. CDR3 size: 14 residues.

The CDR3 spells CASRPLAGLETQYF. CDR3 DNA sequence: TGTGCCAGCAGACCCCTCGCAGGGTTGGAGACCCAGTACTTC. This chain connects TRBV28 to TRBJ2-5; D perhaps matches TRBD1 (5 bases). CDR1 and CDR2 (germline): MDHEN, SYDVKM. The CDR3 runs 14 residues. With 6 bases removed from V and 5 bases from J, the gap between germline ends came to 16 bases.

The CDR3 sequence is CASSAGTALSNYGYTF. In nucleotides, the CDR3 is TGCGCCAGCAGCGCTGGGACAGCCCTATCTAACTATGGCTACACCTTC. The chain links TRBV5-1 to TRBJ1-2; 7 bases agree with TRBD1. In germline, CDR1 is SGHRS, CDR2 YFSETQ. This CDR3 has 16 residues. Trimming at V came to 4 bases and at J to 0 bases, leaving 9 bases not matched to a gene.

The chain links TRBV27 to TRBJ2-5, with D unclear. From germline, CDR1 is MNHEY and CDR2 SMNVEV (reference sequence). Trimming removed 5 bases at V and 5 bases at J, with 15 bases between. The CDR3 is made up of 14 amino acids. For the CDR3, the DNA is TGTGCCAGCAGTCCCCAAGTGCGGAGCGAGACCCAGTACTTC. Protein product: CASSPQVRSETQYF.

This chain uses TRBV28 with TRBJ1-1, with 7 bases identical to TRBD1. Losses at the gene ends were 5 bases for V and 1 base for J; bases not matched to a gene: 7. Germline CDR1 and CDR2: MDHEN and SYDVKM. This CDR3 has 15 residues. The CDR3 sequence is CASSPRQGWNTEAFF. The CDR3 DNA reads TGTGCCAGCAGTCCGCGACAGGGATGGAACACTGAAGCTTTCTTT.

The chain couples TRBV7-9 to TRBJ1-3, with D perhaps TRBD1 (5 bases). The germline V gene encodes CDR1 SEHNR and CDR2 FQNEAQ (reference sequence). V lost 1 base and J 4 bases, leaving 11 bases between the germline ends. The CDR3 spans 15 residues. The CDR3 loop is CASSLGYRPGNTIYF. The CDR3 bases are TGTGCCAGCAGCTTAGGGTACAGGCCCGGAAACACCATATATTTT.

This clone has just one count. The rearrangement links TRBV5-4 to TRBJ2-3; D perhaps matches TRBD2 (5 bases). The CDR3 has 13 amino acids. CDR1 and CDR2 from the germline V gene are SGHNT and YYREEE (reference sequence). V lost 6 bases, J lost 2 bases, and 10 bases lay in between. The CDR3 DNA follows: TGTGCCAGCAAATCCGGGGTCACAGATACGCAGTATTTT. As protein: CASKSGVTDTQYF.

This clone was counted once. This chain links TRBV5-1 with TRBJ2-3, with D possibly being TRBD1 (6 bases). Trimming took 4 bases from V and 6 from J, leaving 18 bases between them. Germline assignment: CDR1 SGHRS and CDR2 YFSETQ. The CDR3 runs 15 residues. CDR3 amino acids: CASSMRDTDGDTQYF. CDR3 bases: TGCGCCAGCAGCATGAGGGACACGGATGGGGATACGCAGTATTTT.

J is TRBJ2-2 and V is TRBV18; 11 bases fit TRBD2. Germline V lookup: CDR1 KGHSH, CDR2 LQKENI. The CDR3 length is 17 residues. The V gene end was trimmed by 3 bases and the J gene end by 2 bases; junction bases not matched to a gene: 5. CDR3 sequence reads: CASSPLLAGANTGELFF. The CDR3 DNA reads TGTGCCAGCTCACCCCTACTAGCGGGAGCTAACACCGGGGAGCTGTTTTTT.